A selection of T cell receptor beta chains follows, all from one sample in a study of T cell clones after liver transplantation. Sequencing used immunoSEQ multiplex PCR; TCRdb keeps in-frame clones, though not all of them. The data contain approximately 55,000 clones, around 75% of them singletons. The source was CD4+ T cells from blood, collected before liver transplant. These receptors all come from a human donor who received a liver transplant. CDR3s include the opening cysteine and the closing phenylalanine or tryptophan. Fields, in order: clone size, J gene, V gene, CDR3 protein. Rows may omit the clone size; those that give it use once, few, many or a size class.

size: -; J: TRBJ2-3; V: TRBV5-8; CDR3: CASSLDRETQYF
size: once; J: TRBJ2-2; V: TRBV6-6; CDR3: CASGDREKNTGELFF
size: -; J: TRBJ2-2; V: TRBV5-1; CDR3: CASSLLGWELFF
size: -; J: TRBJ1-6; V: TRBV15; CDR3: CATSRERRVNSPLHF
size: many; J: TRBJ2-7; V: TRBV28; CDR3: CASSGGVPSRYEQYF
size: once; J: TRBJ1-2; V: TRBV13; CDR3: CASSVQGDYGYTF
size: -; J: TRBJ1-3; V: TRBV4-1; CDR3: CASSLEQGIASSLNTIYF
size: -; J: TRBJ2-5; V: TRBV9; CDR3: CASSPGLAAEAQYF
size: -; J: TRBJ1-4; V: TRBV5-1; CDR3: CASSLSGNRRNEKLFF
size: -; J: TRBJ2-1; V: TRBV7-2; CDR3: CASSLTSGSLYNEQFF
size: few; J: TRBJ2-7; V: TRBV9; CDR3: CASSPRTSGTYEQYF
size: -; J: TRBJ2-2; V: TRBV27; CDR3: CASSLRQSANTGELFF
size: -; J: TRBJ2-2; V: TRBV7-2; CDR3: CASSLWGRGTGELFF
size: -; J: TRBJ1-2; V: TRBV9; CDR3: CASSVAVGPGTGVYGYTF
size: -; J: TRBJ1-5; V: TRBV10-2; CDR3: CASSERTGGNQPQHF
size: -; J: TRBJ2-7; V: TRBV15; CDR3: CATSRDRQSSSYEQYF
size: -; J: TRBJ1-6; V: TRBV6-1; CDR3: CASSSSTGGDSPLHF
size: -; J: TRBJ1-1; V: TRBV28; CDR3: CASSWDSEAFF
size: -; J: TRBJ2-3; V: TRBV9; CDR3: CASSVAGRVATDTQYF
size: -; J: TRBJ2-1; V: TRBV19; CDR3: CASSIVQNNEQFF
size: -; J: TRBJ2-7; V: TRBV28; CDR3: CASNRAAYEQYF
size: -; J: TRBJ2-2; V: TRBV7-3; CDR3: CASSSQTGSNTGELFF
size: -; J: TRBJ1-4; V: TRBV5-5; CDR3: CASSLVGTGNEKLFF
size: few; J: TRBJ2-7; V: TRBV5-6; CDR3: CASSVSYEQYF
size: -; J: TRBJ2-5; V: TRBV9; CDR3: CASSVAAGGFETQYF
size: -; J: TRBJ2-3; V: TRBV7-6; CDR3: CASSLAQQGGGTDTQYF
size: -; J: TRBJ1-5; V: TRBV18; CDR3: CASSPHGDQPQHF
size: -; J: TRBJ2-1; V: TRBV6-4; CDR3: CASSAGQGWSEQFF
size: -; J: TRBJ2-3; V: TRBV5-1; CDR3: CASSLGPPVTDTQYF
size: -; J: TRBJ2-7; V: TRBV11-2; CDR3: CASSVGPGEQYF
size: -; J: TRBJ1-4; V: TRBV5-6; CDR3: CASSSSGLLGEKLFF
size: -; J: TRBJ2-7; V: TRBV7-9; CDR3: CASSLAQGAREQYF